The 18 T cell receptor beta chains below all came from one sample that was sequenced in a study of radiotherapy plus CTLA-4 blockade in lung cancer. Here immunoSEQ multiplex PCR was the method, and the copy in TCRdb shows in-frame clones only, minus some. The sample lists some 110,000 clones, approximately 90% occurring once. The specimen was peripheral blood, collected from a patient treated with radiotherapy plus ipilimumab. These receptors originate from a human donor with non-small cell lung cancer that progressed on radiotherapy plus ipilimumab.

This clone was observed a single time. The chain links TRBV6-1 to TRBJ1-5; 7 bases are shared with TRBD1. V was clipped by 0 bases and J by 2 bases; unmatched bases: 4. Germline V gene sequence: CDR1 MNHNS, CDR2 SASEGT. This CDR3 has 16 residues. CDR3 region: CASSEAPGGGNQPQHF. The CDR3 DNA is TGTGCCAGCAGTGAAGCGCCAGGGGGTGGCAATCAGCCCCAGCATTTT.

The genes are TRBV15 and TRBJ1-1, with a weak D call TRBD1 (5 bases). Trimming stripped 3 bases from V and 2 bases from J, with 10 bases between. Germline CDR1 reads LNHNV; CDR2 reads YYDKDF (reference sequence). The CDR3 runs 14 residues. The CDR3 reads CATSSLTVNTEAFF. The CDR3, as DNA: TGTGCCACCAGCAGTTTGACAGTTAACACTGAAGCTTTCTTT.

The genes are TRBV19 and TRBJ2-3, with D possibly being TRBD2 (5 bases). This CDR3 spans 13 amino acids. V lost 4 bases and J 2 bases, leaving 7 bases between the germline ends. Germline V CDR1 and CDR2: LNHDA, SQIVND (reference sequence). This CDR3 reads CASSRTATDTQYF. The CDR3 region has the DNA TGTGCCAGTAGTAGGACTGCCACAGATACGCAGTATTTT.

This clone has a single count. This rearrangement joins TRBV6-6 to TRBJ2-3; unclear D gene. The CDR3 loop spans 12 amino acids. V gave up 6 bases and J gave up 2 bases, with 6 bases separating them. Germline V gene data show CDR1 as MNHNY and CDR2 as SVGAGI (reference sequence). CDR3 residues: CASRSFTDTQYF. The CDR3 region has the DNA TGTGCCAGCAGAAGTTTCACAGATACGCAGTATTTT.

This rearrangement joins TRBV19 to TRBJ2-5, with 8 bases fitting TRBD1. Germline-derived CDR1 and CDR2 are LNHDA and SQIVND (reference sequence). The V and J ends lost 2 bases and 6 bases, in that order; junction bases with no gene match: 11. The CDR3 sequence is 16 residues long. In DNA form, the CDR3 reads TGTGCCAGTAGTATACGGGCAGGGGGCGCTTCTAAGACCCAGTACTTC. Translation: CASSIRAGGASKTQYF. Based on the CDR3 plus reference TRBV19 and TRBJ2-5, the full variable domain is DGGITQSPKYLFRKEGQNVTLSCEQNLNHDAMYWYRQDPGQGLRLIYYSQIVNDFQKGDIAEGYSVSREKKESFPLTVTSAQKNPTAFYLCASSIRAGGASKTQYFGPGTRLLVL.

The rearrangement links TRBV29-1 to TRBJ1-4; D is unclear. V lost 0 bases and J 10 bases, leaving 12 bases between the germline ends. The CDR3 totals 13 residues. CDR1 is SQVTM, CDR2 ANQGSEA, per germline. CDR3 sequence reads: CSVEEGSWGKLFF. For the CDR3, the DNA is TGCAGCGTTGAAGAGGGGAGTTGGGGAAAACTGTTTTTT.

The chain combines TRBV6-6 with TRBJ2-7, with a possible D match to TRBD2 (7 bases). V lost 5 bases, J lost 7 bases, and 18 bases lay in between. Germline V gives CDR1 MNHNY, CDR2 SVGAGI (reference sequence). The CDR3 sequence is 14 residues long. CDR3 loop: CASSPDGGRLEQYF. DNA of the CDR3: TGTGCCAGCAGTCCTGACGGGGGGCGCTTGGAGCAGTACTTC.

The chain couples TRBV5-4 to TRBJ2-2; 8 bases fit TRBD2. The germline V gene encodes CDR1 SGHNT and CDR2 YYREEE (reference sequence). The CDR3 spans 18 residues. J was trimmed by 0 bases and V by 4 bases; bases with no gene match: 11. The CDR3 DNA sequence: TGTGCCAGCAGCCCACTCGCGGGTAGCGGGGCGAACACCGGGGAGCTGTTTTTT. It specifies CASSPLAGSGANTGELFF.

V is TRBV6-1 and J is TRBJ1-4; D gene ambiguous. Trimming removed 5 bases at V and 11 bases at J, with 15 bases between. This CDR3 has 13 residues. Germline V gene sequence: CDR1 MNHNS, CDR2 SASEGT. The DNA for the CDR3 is TGTGCCAGCAGTCAACCCCCCTCAACGAAACTGTTTTTT. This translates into CASSQPPSTKLFF.

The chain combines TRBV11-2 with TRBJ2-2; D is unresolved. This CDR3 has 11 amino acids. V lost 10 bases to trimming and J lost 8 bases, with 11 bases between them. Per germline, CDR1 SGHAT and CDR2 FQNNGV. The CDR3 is CAIYGRGELFF. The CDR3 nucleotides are TGTGCCATTTACGGCAGGGGGGAGCTGTTTTTT.

The CDR3 protein is CASSPWEAAQETQYF. The CDR3 coding sequence is TGCGCCAGCAGCCCTTGGGAGGCCGCCCAAGAGACCCAGTACTTC. The chain combines TRBV5-1 with TRBJ2-5; a possible D gene is TRBD2 (6 bases). The germline gives CDR1 SGHRS, CDR2 YFSETQ. This CDR3 has 15 residues. V was trimmed by 4 bases and J by 1 base, leaving 14 bases between them.

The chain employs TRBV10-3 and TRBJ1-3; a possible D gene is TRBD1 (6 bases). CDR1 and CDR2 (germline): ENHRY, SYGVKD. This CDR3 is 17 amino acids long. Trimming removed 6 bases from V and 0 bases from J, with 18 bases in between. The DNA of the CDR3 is TGTGCCATCAGAAGTCAGGGAAGGGACATCTCTGGAAACACCATATATTTT. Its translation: CAIRSQGRDISGNTIYF.

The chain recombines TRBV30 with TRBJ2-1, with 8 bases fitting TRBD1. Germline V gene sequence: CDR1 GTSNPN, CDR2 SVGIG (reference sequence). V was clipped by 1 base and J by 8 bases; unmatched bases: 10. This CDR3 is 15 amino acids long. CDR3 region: CAWSGDRGGGDEQFF. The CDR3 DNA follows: TGTGCCTGGAGTGGAGACAGGGGTGGTGGGGATGAGCAGTTCTTC.

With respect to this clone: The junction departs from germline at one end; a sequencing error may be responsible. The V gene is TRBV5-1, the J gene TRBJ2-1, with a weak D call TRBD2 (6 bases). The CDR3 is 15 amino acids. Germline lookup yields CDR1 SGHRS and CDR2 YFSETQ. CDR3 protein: CASSLGLGVYNEQLF. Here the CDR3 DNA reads TGCGCCAGCAGCTTGGGACTAGGGGTCTACAATGAGCAGCTCTTC.

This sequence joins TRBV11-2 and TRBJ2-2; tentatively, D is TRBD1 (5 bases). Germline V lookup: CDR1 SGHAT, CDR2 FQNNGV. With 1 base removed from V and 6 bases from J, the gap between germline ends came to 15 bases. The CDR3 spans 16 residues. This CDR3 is CASSLGIIGVPGELFF. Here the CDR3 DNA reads TGTGCCAGCAGCTTAGGGATTATAGGGGTGCCCGGGGAGCTGTTTTTT.

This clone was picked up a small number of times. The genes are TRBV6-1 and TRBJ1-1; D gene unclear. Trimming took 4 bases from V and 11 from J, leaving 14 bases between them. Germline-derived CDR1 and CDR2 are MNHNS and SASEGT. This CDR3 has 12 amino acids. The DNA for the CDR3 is TGTGCCAGCAGTGTCGGTTGGGGTATCGCTTTCTTT. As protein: CASSVGWGIAFF.

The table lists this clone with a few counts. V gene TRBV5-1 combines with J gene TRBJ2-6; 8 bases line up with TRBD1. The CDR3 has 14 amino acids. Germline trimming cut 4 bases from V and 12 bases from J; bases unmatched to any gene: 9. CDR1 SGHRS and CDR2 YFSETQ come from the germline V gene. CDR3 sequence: CASSLPGQGAVLTF. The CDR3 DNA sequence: TGCGCCAGCAGCCTCCCGGGGCAGGGGGCCGTCCTGACTTTC.

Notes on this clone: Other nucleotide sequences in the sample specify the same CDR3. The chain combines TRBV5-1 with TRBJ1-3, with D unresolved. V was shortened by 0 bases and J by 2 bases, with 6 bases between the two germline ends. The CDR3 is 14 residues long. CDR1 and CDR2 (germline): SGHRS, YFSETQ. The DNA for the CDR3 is TGCGCCAGCAGCTTGGGTGGGGCTGGAAACACCATATATTTT. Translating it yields CASSLGGAGNTIYF. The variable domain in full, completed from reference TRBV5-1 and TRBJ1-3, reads KAGVTQTPRYLIKTRGQQVTLSCSPISGHRSVSWYQQTPGQGLQFLFEYFSETQRNKGNFPGRFSGRQFSNSRSEMNVSTLELGDSALYLCASSLGGAGNTIYFGEGSWLTVV.